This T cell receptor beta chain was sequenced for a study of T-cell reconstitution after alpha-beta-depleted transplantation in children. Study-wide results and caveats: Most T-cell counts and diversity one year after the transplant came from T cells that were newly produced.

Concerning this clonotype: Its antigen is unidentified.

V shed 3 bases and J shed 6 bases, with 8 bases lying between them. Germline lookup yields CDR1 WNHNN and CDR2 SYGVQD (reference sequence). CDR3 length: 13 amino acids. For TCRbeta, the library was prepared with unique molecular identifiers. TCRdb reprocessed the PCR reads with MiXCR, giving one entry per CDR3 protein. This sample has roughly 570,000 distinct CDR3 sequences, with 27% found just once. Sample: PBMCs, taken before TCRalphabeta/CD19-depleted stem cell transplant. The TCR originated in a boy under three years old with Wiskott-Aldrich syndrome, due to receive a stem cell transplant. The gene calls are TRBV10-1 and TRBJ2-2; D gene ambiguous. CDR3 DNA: TGCGCCAGCAGTGACAGACAAGCCGGGGAGCTGTTTTTT. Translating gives CASSDRQAGELFF.